This TCR beta chain derives from a study of cytomegalovirus exposure and HLA in healthy donors. Overall study results and limits: In all likelihood, a cluster of highly shared sequence variants was a sequencing artifact. One variant, a missense change in DCLRE1C, was linked in a later analysis to TCR beta V- and J-gene trimming.

Germline assignment: CDR1 MNHNS and CDR2 SASEGT. This CDR3 is built from 14 residues. The J segment lost 1 base and the V segment lost 2 bases, leaving 2 bases of the junction unmatched. A note on this clone: The antigen is not known.

The PCR ran on 60 Vbeta and 13 Jbeta primers. Clones were read by immunoSEQ multiplex PCR, and TCRdb kept only the in-frame ones, dropping some. The table records over 120,000 clones, around three quarters of them present only once. The material sequenced was PBMCs. The rearrangement uses TRBV6-1 and TRBJ2-7; 7 bases are a match to TRBD1. The sequence was collected from a woman aged 55 to 70 in good health and CMV-seropositive. The CDR3 reads CASSEPGQSYEQYF. The CDR3 nucleotides read TGTGCCAGCAGTGAACCGGGACAGTCCTACGAGCAGTACTTC.